The sequence of this T cell receptor (beta chain) was determined in a study of shared clonotypes between healthy human individuals. About the research overall: Researchers assigned three CD4 naive, three CD4 memory, two CD8 naive and one CD8 memory plate to each donor. General study points: The four-donor shared clonotypes exceeded non-shared clonotypes in generation probability, with non-shared ones scoring lower.

Positive CCR7 selection of CD45RO-negative cells yielded the naive CD8 cells, and terminally differentiated effector memory CD45RA+ cells were excluded. Donation came from healthy HIV-negative adults that had no recent acute infections or vaccinations. A note on this clone: Its antigen remains unidentified.

An even split of each subset's genomic DNA across several immunoSEQ plates was performed. TCRdb keeps only in-frame clones here, not all; method: immunoSEQ multiplex PCR. The sample records millions of clones, roughly 91% being singletons. Unmatched junction bases numbered 6, after V lost 0 bases and J lost 3 bases. Germline values: CDR1 SGDLS, CDR2 YYNGEE. CDR3 size: 16 residues. The specimen sequenced was naive CD8+ T cells from PBMCs. The clonotype comes from a man aged 18 to 35 in good health. Some clones in this sample may be carry-over from other donors' samples. This chain joins TRBV9 and TRBJ2-1; 7 positions match TRBD2. CDR3 amino acids: CASSVALAGDYNEQFF. The CDR3 DNA follows: TGTGCCAGCAGCGTAGCTCTGGCGGGAGACTACAATGAGCAGTTCTTC.